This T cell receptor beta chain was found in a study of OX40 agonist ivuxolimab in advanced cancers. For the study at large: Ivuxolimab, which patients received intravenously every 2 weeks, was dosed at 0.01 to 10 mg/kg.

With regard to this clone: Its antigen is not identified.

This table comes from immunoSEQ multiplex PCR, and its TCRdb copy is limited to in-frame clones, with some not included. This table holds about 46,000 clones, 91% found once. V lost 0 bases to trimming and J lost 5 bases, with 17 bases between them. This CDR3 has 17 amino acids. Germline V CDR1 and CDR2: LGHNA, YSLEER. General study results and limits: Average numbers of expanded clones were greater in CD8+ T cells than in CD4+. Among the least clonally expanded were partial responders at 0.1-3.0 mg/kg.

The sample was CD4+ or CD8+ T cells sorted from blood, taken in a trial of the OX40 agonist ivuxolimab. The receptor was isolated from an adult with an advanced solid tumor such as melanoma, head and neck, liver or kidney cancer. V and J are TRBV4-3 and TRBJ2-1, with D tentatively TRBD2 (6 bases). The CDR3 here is CASSQEGEASENNEQFF. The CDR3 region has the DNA TGCGCCAGCAGCCAAGAAGGCGAGGCTAGCGAGAACAATGAGCAGTTCTTC.